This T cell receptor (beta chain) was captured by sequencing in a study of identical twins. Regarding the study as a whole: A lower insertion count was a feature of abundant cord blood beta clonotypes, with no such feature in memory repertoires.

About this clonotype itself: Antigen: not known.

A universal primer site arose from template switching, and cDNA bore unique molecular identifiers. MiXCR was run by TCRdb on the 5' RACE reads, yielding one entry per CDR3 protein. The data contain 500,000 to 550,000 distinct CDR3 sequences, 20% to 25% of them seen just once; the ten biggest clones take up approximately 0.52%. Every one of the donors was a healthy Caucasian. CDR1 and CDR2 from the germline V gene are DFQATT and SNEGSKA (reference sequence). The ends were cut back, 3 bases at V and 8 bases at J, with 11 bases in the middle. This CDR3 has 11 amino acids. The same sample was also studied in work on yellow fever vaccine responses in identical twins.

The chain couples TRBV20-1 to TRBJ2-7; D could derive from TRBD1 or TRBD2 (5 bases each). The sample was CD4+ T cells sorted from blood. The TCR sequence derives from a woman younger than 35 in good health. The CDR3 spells CSASPGAQQYF. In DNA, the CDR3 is TGCAGTGCTAGTCCCGGGGCCCAGCAGTACTTC.